This T cell receptor (beta chain) was documented in a study of blood T cell repertoires in COVID-19. Background on the study: Researchers got acute and convalescent COVID-19 samples from the United States, Italy and Spain. T cells, B-cell-depleted T cells, or PBMCs provided the cDNA or gDNA that served as material.

Authors' processing steps: Nucleated cell number was recorded as an estimate derived from reference gene primer amplification. Assay used: immunoSEQ multiplex PCR; TCRdb lists only in-frame clones, some missing. The V and J calls and clone size come from that table; D and trimming were worked out from the DNA. The table has 200,000 to 300,000 clones, roughly 90% seen once. This receptor was identified in a woman aged 25 to 45 with acute or convalescent COVID-19. Material: peripheral blood.

DNA of the CDR3: TGTGCCATCAGTGTAAAGCGGGAGTCCTACGAGCAGTACTTC. It translates to CAISVKRESYEQYF. The rearrangement uses TRBV10-3 and TRBJ2-7; 8 nucleotides match TRBD2. Per the germline V gene, CDR1 is ENHRY and CDR2 is SYGVKD. V dropped 4 bases and J dropped 1; count of bases not matched to a gene: 3. The CDR3 has 14 residues.